A single sample gave rise to the 10 T cell receptor beta chains below, sequenced in a study of cytomegalovirus exposure and HLA in healthy donors. This PCR relied on a set of 60 Vbeta primers and 13 Jbeta primers. Produced via immunoSEQ multiplex PCR; TCRdb's table is partial and in-frame only. The sample includes some 150,000 clones, over 75% of them seen just once. The sequencing sample was made of PBMCs. The receptors stem from a young man in good health and CMV-seropositive.

Worth noting for this clone: The junction differs from germline at one of its ends, possibly a read error. V usage is TRBV7-9 and J usage is TRBJ1-1, with 11 positions matching TRBD1. Germline lookup yields CDR1 SEHNR and CDR2 FQNEAQ (reference sequence). This CDR3 comprises 17 residues. The CDR3 is CSSSRSRTGGLNTEAFF. DNA for the CDR3: TGTTCCAGCAGCCGAAGCAGGACAGGGGGCCTGAACACTGAAGCTTTCTTT.

The CDR3 coding sequence is TGTGCCACCAGCAGCGGGGCTAGCGGGAGTGAGACCCAGTACTTC. It encodes CATSSGASGSETQYF. This chain links TRBV15 with TRBJ2-5, with 10 bases lining up with TRBD2. The ends lost 3 bases at V and 5 bases at J; junction bases unmatched: 6. Germline V gene sequence: CDR1 LNHNV, CDR2 YYDKDF (reference sequence). This CDR3 has 15 amino acids.

This clone was found a few times. The chain carries TRBV5-6 and TRBJ2-5; D is possibly TRBD1 (5 bases). The end of the DNA fits TRBJ2-7 better, so the J call may be wrong. The length of the CDR3 is 13 residues. Looked up from germline, CDR1 is SGHDT and CDR2 is YYEEEE. Written as DNA, the CDR3 is TGTGCCAGCAGCATCCGGACATTCTACGAGCAGTACTTC. This gives the protein CASSIRTFYEQYF.

The V gene is TRBV7-9, the J gene TRBJ1-4; D uncertain. V was clipped by 3 bases and J by 3 bases, with 5 bases between them. The CDR3 has 13 amino acids. Germline loops: CDR1 SEHNR, CDR2 FQNEAQ (reference sequence). The CDR3 nucleotides read TGTGCCAGCAGCTTTTCCGCTAATGAAAAACTGTTTTTT. Residues: CASSFSANEKLFF.

This chain uses TRBV7-8 with TRBJ1-6; 7 bases match TRBD1. The V and J ends lost 7 bases and 9 bases, in that order; junction bases with no gene match: 9. Germline V gene data show CDR1 as SGHVS and CDR2 as FQNEAQ. The CDR3 extends over 14 amino acids. The CDR3 nucleotides are TGTGCCAGCACCTCCCATACAGGGGTTTCACCCCTCCACTTT. It translates to CASTSHTGVSPLHF.

The V gene is TRBV28, the J gene TRBJ2-1; 10 bases map to TRBD1. The V and J ends lost 2 bases and 14 bases, in that order; junction bases with no gene match: 9. From germline, CDR1 is MDHEN and CDR2 SYDVKM. This CDR3 has 14 residues. CDR3 in amino acids: CASSLQAFGTGEFF. CDR3 coding DNA: TGTGCCAGCAGTTTACAGGCGTTCGGGACAGGGGAGTTCTTC. The full variable domain, rest sourced from reference TRBV28 and TRBJ2-1, is DVKVTQSSRYLVKRTGEKVFLECVQDMDHENMFWYRQDPGLGLRLIYFSYDVKMKEKGDIPEGYSVSREKKERFSLILESASTNQTSMYLCASSLQAFGTGEFFGPGTRLTVL.

The gene calls are TRBV7-8 and TRBJ2-7; 9 bases line up with TRBD2. This CDR3 contains 17 residues. The germline CDR1 and CDR2 sequences are SGHVS and FQNEAQ. The junction had 12 bases not matched to a gene; V was cut back by 1 base and J by 5 bases. The CDR3 is CASSLGIAGAPTHEQYF. DNA for the CDR3: TGTGCCAGCAGCTTAGGGATAGCGGGGGCCCCGACCCACGAGCAGTACTTC. The entire variable domain, with the rest obtained from reference TRBV7-8 and TRBJ2-7, is as follows: GAGVSQSPRYKVAKRGQDVALRCDPISGHVSLFWYQQALGQGPEFLTYFQNEAQLDKSGLPSDRFFAERPEGSVSTLKIQRTQQEDSAVYLCASSLGIAGAPTHEQYFGPGTRLTVT.

The rearrangement uses TRBV9 and TRBJ2-1, with 7 bases aligning to TRBD2. Germline CDR1 SGDLS, CDR2 YYNGEE. This CDR3 region has 15 residues. V shed 3 bases and J 4 bases; nucleotides not matched to a gene: 7. The CDR3, as DNA: TGTGCCAGCAGCGCCGGGGGGAACGCGTACAATGAGCAGTTCTTC. It is translated as CASSAGGNAYNEQFF.

This clone was seen a handful of times. V gene TRBV2 combines with J gene TRBJ2-1; 14 bases map to TRBD2. J was trimmed by 10 bases and V by 3 bases; bases with no gene match: 8. The CDR3 has 16 amino acids. The V gene's germline CDR1 is SNHLY and CDR2 FYNNEI. The CDR3 DNA reads as TGTGCCAGCAGTGACGGTGGGACTAGCGGGAGAGACGAGCAGTTCTTC. Its translation: CASSDGGTSGRDEQFF.

This chain links TRBV10-3 with TRBJ2-5; D possibly corresponds to TRBD1 (6 bases). Trimming left V 5 bases short and J 4 bases short, with 11 bases between. The V gene's germline CDR1 is ENHRY and CDR2 SYGVKD. The CDR3 totals 13 residues. CDR3 residues: CAISPRGGETQYF. In DNA form, the CDR3 reads TGTGCCATCAGTCCCAGGGGCGGAGAGACCCAGTACTTC.